This TCR beta chain came from a study of blood T cell repertoires in COVID-19. Profiling relied on immunoSEQ multiplex PCR, and the TCRdb table lists in-frame clones only, not all of them. The sample carries 150,000 to 200,000 clones, about four fifths recorded once. Between the trimmed V and J ends, which lost 5 bases and 6 bases, there was a span of 11 bases. Germline CDR1 and CDR2: KGHSH and LQKENI. The CDR3 spans 13 residues. The receptor was derived from a woman of 80 years or more with acute or convalescent COVID-19. The V call is TRBV18, the J call TRBJ1-5; D gene unclear. The sample taken for sequencing was peripheral blood. DNA of the CDR3: TGTGCCAGCTCATCTCTTGAGGGTCAGCCCCAGCATTTT. This gives the protein CASSSLEGQPQHF.